The sample holds many counts of the clone carrying this T cell receptor (beta chain). Its antigen is not identified. 5'RACE template switching produced TCR cDNA carrying a universal primer site and UMIs. MiXCR was run by TCRdb on the 5' RACE reads, yielding one entry per CDR3 protein. The sample consists of just over 300,000 distinct CDR3 sequences, 3% to 4.5% of them appearing once. The data derive from a study of T cells after yellow fever vaccination. The CDR3 runs to 19 residues. Germline V gene data show CDR1 as MNHNS and CDR2 as SASEGT. The V segment lost 2 bases and the J segment 0 bases; nucleotides outside the gene matches: 8. General study results and limits: The secondary response showed a weaker magnitude and a faster peak, day 5 versus 15. One caveat is that FACS-sorted repertoires could contain abundant clonotypes contaminating from the bulk population.

This receptor was identified in a young man who received the YFV17D yellow fever vaccine. The sequences come from PBMCs, collected on the day of the yellow fever booster vaccination. J is TRBJ2-4 and V is TRBV6-1; 12 positions agree with TRBD2. CDR3 loop: CASSEPSGGAIGAKNIQYF. DNA of the CDR3: TGTGCCAGCAGTGAACCTAGCGGGGGGGCTATCGGAGCCAAAAACATTCAGTACTTC.